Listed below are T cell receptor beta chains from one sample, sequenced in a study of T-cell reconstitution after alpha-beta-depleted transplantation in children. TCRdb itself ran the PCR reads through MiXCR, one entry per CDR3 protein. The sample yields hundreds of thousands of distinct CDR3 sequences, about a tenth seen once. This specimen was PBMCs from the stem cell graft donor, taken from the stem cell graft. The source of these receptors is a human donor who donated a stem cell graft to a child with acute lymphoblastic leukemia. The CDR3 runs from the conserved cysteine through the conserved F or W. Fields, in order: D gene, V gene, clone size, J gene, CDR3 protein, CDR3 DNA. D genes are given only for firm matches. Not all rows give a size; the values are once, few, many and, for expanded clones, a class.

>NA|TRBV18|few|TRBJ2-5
CASSPGPGAGETQYF
TGTGCCAGCTCACCAGGGCCAGGGGCTGGGGAGACCCAGTACTTC
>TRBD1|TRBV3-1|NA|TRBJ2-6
CASRPERKGTVDDSGANVLTF
TGTGCCAGCAGACCAGAACGCAAGGGGACAGTCGATGACTCTGGGGCCAACGTCCTGACTTTC
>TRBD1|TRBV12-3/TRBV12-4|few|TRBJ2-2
CASTTDRGETGELFF
TGTGCCAGCACCACCGACAGGGGTGAGACCGGGGAGCTGTTTTTT
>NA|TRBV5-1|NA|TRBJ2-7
CASSGYRDIEQYF
TGCGCCAGCAGCGGTTACCGGGACATCGAGCAGTACTTC
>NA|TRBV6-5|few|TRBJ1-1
CASSYPGGGAEAFF
TGTGCCAGCAGTTACCCTGGTGGGGGCGCTGAAGCTTTCTTT
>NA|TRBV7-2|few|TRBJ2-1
CASSPTGREQFF
TGTGCCAGCAGTCCGACTGGTCGAGAGCAGTTCTTC
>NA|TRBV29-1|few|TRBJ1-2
CSVEGAAQGGYTF
TGCAGCGTTGAAGGGGCAGCCCAGGGGGGCTACACCTTC
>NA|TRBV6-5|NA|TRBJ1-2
CASSYSPGGYGYTF
TGTGCCAGCAGTTACTCGCCGGGAGGCTATGGCTACACCTTC
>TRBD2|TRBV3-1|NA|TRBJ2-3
CASSLDGGAADTQYF
TGTGCCAGCAGCCTTGACGGGGGGGCCGCAGATACGCAGTATTTT
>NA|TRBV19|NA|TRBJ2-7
CASSHGVNEQYF
TGTGCCAGTAGCCATGGGGTAAACGAGCAGTACTTC
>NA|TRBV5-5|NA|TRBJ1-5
CASSLWGGGQPQHF
TGTGCCAGCAGCTTGTGGGGGGGCGGGCAGCCCCAGCATTTT
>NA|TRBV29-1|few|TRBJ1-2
CSVSHRELDGYTF
TGCAGCGTGTCGCACAGGGAGTTGGATGGCTACACCTTC
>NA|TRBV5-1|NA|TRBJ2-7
CASNPTQGTLVYEQYF
TGCGCCAGCAACCCCACCCAGGGGACTCTGGTCTACGAGCAGTACTTC
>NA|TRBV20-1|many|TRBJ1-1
CSARDSRRSRLEAFF
TGCAGTGCTAGAGATAGCAGGAGGTCGCGTCTTGAAGCTTTCTTT
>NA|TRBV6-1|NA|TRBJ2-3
CASRRGPSTDTQYF
TGTGCCAGCAGACGGGGACCTAGCACAGATACGCAGTATTTT
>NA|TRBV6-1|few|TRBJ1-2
CASSQIRGIALYGYTF
TGTGCCAGCAGTCAAATAAGGGGTATTGCCCTCTATGGCTACACCTTC
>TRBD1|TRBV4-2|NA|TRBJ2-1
CASSQGARQGAMNEQFF
TGTGCCAGCAGCCAGGGCGCTCGACAGGGGGCGATGAATGAGCAGTTCTTC
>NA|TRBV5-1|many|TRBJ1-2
CASSYEAANYGYTF
TGCGCCAGCAGCTACGAGGCAGCTAACTATGGCTACACCTTC
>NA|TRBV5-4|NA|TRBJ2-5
CASSLDQGRGETQYF
TGTGCCAGCAGCTTGGATCAGGGGAGGGGGGAGACCCAGTACTTC
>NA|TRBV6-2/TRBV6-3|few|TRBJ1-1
CASSYSRWQQHTEAFF
TGTGCCAGCAGTTACTCGAGATGGCAGCAGCACACTGAAGCTTTCTTT
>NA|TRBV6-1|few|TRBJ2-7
CASKQVNEQYF
TGTGCCAGTAAACAGGTTAACGAGCAGTACTTC
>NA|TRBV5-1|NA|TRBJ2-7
CASRHSNEQYF
TGCGCCAGCAGACATAGTAACGAGCAGTACTTC
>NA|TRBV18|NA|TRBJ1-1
CASSLSQSNTEAFF
TGTGCCAGCTCCCTGTCACAGAGTAACACTGAAGCTTTCTTT
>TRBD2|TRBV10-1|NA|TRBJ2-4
CASSESGGSQNIQYF
TGCGCCAGCAGTGAGTCCGGGGGGAGTCAAAACATTCAGTACTTC
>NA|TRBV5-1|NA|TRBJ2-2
CASSLAGGGSTGELFF
TGCGCCAGCAGCTTGGCCGGCGGAGGGAGCACCGGGGAGCTGTTTTTT
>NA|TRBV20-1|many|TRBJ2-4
CSASRGNIQYF
TGCAGTGCTAGCCGAGGAAACATTCAGTACTTC
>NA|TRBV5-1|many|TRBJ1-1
CASKNQGNTEAFF
TGCGCCAGCAAAAATCAGGGGAACACTGAAGCTTTCTTT
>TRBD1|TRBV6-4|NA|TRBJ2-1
CASSDQQGANNNEQFF
TGTGCCAGCAGTGACCAACAGGGGGCGAATAACAATGAGCAGTTCTTC
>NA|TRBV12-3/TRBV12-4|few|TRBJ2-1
CASSIGLEQFF
TGTGCCAGCAGTATCGGCCTTGAGCAGTTCTTC